The clone carrying this TCR beta chain was counted once. These data originate in a study of preoperative IRX-2 immunotherapy in early breast cancer. The repertoire was sequenced with immunoSEQ multiplex PCR; TCRdb's copy has only in-frame clones and lacks some. The data show about 26,000 clones, about 90% seen once. CDR1 and CDR2 from the germline V gene are LGHNA and YSLEER. Trimming at V came to 2 bases and at J to 2 bases, leaving 6 bases not matched to a gene. The CDR3 covers 16 residues. Treatment of the sample: preoperative locoregional IRX-2 cytokine immunotherapy. The receptor was derived from a human donor with breast cancer. The chain has TRBV4-3 and TRBJ2-3; 8 bases align to TRBD2. This specimen was acquired from a patient treated with IRX-2 immunotherapy. The CDR3 region is CASSQLGLEVTDTQYF. The CDR3 nucleotides read TGCGCCAGCAGCCAATTGGGACTAGAGGTCACAGATACGCAGTATTTT.